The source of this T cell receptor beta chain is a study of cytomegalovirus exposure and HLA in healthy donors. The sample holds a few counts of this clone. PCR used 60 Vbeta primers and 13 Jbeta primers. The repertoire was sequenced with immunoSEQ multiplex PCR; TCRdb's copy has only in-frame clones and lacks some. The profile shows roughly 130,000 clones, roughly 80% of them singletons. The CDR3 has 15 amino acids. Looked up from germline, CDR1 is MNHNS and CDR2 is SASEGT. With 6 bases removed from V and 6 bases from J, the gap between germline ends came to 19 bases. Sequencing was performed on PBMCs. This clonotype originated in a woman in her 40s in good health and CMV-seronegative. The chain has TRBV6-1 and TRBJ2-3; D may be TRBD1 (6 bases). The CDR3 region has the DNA TGTGCCAGCAGCTATCAAGGGGGAAGGGGGGATACGCAGTATTTT. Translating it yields CASSYQGGRGDTQYF.